This TCR beta chain was obtained from a study of T-cell reconstitution after alpha-beta-depleted transplantation in children. Unique molecular identifiers were built into the TCRbeta library. MiXCR was run by TCRdb on the PCR reads, yielding one entry per CDR3 protein. The repertoire holds about 640,000 distinct CDR3 sequences, with roughly 17% as singletons. This clonotype has at least ten counts. Unmatched junction bases numbered 8, after V lost 3 bases and J lost 4 bases. Per germline, CDR1 DFQATT and CDR2 SNEGSKA (reference sequence). The CDR3 sequence is 14 residues long. The V and J genes are TRBV20-1 and TRBJ1-2, with 7 bases fitting TRBD1. The sequencing here drew on PBMCs from the stem cell graft donor, taken from the stem cell graft. The receptor's source is a human donor who donated a stem cell graft to a child with acute myeloid leukemia. The CDR3 region is CSASHRGGGYGYTF. The CDR3 nucleotides are TGCAGTGCTAGTCACAGGGGAGGGGGCTATGGCTACACCTTC.